This entry features one T cell receptor (beta chain) sequence. Its antigen is unidentified. Compared with germline, one end of the junction differs, possibly owing to a read error. This sample is part of a study of blood T cells in healthy people across ages. As for the study in general: Capture by template switching was about one barcoded beta molecule per two T cells.

Whole-study results and caveats: Shifts in expanded clonotypes may have been confounded by donor CMV status, which was unknown.

Then a second PCR, running roughly 7 to 11 cycles, was carried out with a sample-barcoded 5' primer and a J-beta primer mix. Unique molecular identifiers of 12 random nucleotides labeled each cDNA. Each CDR3 protein gets one entry after TCRdb re-called the 5' RACE reads with MiXCR. The sample gives about 640,000 distinct CDR3 sequences, under 30% of which show up once; roughly 14% is in the top ten. CDR3 length: 19 amino acids. CDR1 and CDR2 from the germline V gene are MNHEY and SMNVEV (reference sequence). The sequenced sample consisted of blood. The V gene is TRBV27, the J gene TRBJ2-1, with TRBD2 matching 10 bases. This clonotype originated in a woman of 80 years or more in good health. The CDR3 here is CASSPMSSGGVSSCNEQFF. The CDR3 nucleotides are TGTGCCAGCAGCCCGATGTCGAGCGGGGGGGTCAGCTCCTGCAATGAGCAGTTCTTC.